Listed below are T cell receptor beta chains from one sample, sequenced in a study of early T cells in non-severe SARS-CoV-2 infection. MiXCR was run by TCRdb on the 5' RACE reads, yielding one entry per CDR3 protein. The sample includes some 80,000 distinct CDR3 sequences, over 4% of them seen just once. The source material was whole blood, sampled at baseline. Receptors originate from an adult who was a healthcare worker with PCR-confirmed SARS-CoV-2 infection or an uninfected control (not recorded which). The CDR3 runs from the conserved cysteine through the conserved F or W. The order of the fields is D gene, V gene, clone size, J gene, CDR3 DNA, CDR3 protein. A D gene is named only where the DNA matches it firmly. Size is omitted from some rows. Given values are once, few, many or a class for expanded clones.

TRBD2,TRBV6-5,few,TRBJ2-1,TGTGCCAGCAGCCCAGACAATTCCGGCGGGAGGGCTAAGTTCTTC,CASSPDNSGGRAKFF
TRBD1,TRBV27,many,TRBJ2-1,TGTGCCAGCAGGCGTGGACAGGGCGCCTACAATGAGCAGTTCTTC,CASRRGQGAYNEQFF
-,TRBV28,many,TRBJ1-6,TGTGCCAGCAGTTTTAATTCACCCCTCCACTTT,CASSFNSPLHF
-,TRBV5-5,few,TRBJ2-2,TGTGCCAGCAGGGAGGACAGAGCGAACACCGGGGAGCTGTTTTTT,CASREDRANTGELFF
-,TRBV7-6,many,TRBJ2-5,TGTGCCAGCAGCTTAGGTAGGGCAGGCCTCCAAGAGACCCAGTACTTC,CASSLGRAGLQETQYF
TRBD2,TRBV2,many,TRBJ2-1,TGTGCCAGCAGTGAATGGTTGGGGACTAGACGCTACAATGAGCAGTTCTTC,CASSEWLGTRRYNEQFF
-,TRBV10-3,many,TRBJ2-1,TGTGCCATCAGCCCCGACAGCTACAATGAGCAGTTCTTC,CAISPDSYNEQFF
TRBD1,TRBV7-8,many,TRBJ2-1,TGTGCCAGCAGCTCATATGGACAGGGCTACAATGAGCAGTTCTTC,CASSSYGQGYNEQFF
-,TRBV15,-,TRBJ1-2,TGTGCCACCAGCGTAAGGGGGAGATTATATGGCTACACCTTC,CATSVRGRLYGYTF
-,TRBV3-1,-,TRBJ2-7,TGTGCCAGCAGCCAAGAACCCAGACCCTCCTACGAGCAGTACTTC,CASSQEPRPSYEQYF
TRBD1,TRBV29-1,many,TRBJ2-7,TGCAGCGTTGAAGGTCTGGACGGGACAGACTCCTACGAGCAGTACTTC,CSVEGLDGTDSYEQYF
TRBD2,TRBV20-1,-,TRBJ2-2,TGCAGTGCTACACCGCATTCCGGGGGGAGCACCGGGGAGCTGTTTTTT,CSATPHSGGSTGELFF
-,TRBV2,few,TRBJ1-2,TGTGCCAGCAGTGAGGGGAAGGGCTACACCTTC,CASSEGKGYTF